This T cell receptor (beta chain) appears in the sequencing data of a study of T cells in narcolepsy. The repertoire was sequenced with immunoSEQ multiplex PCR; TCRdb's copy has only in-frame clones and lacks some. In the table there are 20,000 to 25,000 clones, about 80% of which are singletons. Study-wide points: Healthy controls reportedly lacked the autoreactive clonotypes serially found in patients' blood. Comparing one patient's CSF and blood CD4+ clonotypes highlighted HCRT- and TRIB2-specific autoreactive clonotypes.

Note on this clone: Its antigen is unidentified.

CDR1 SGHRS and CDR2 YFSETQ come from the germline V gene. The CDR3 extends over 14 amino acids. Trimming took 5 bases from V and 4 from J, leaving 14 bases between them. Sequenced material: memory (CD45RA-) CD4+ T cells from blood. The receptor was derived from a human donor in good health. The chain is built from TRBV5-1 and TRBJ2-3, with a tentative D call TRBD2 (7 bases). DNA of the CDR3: TGCGCCAGCAGGCCCGGGGGGCCCCCAGATACGCAGTATTTT. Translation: CASRPGGPPDTQYF.